This entry describes one TCR beta chain. Repertoires were generated with immunoSEQ multiplex PCR, while TCRdb's copy carries only in-frame clones and drops some. The sample lists tens of thousands of clones; 84% were seen once. The sample originates from a study of OX40 agonist ivuxolimab in advanced cancers. Study information: Ivuxolimab, an antibody acting as an agonist of OX40 (CD134), was used to treat patients.

This CDR3 is 15 amino acids long. V was pared by 5 bases and J by 0 bases, with 13 bases between. The germline gives CDR1 SGHAT, CDR2 FQNNGV. The TCR was taken from an adult with an advanced solid tumor such as melanoma, head and neck, liver or kidney cancer. This chain uses TRBV11-2 with TRBJ1-2; D is unresolved. The sequenced sample was CD4+ or CD8+ T cells sorted from blood, obtained in a trial of the OX40 agonist ivuxolimab. CDR3 sequence reads: CASSPPRDPNYGYTF. Here the CDR3 DNA reads TGTGCCAGCAGCCCACCCCGAGACCCTAACTATGGCTACACCTTC.